A single sample is the source of the 19 T cell receptor beta chains below, sequenced in a study of patients and donors after allogeneic stem cell transplantation. TCRdb independently ran MiXCR on the RT-PCR reads; one entry per CDR3 protein. The repertoire holds approximately 12,000 distinct CDR3 sequences, with 20% to 25% as singletons. The specimen was blood, either unsorted or a sorted T cell fraction (not recorded which). These receptors all come from a human donor who was either an allogeneic HSCT recipient or a stem cell or donor lymphocyte infusion donor (not recorded which). It is not recorded whose cells these are; they may come from a transplant donor.

This clonotype was seen a few times. This chain links TRBV6-2 or TRBV6-3 with TRBJ2-1; D is perhaps TRBD2 (6 bases). V shed 2 bases and J shed 1 base, with 9 bases lying between them. CDR3 size: 15 residues. Germline loops: CDR1 MNHEY, CDR2 SVGEGT. The CDR3 coding sequence is TGTGCCAGCAGTTACGGGACTCCATCCTACAATGAGCAGTTCTTC. Its translation: CASSYGTPSYNEQFF.

The J gene is TRBJ1-2, the V gene TRBV9, with D unresolved. Germline CDR1 is SGDLS and CDR2 is YYNGEE. The ends were cut back, 4 bases at V and 3 bases at J, with 10 bases in the middle. The CDR3 sequence is 13 residues long. In DNA, the CDR3 is TGTGCCAGCAGCACGGACGGCTACTATGGCTACACCTTC. It translates to CASSTDGYYGYTF.

The chain links TRBV18 to TRBJ2-7; D is uncertain. Trimming stripped 3 bases from V and 0 bases from J, with 12 bases between. The CDR3 is 15 amino acids. Germline V lookup: CDR1 KGHSH, CDR2 LQKENI. Here the CDR3 reads CASSPFSGLSYEQYF. The CDR3, as DNA: TGTGCCAGCTCACCGTTTTCAGGTCTCTCCTACGAGCAGTACTTC.

This chain joins TRBV4-3 and TRBJ2-7; 12 positions agree with TRBD2. CDR1 and CDR2 (germline): LGHNA, YSLEER. CDR3 length: 15 amino acids. With V trimmed by 2 bases and J by 4 bases, 3 bases remained unmatched. The CDR3, as DNA: TGCGCCAGCAGCCAACGACTAGCGGGAGCGTACGAGCAGTACTTC. This codes for CASSQRLAGAYEQYF.

CDR3 loop: CSATSGRANEQYF. The CDR3 DNA reads as TGCAGTGCTACGAGCGGGAGGGCCAACGAGCAGTACTTC. This chain connects TRBV20-1 to TRBJ2-7, with TRBD2 matching over 10 bases. The CDR3 is made up of 13 amino acids. With V trimmed by 4 bases and J by 5 bases, 5 bases remained unmatched. From germline, CDR1 is DFQATT and CDR2 SNEGSKA (reference sequence).

The V call is TRBV5-8, the J call TRBJ2-5; 7 bases fit TRBD1. The germline CDR1 and CDR2 sequences are SGHTS and YDEGEE. This CDR3 region has 14 residues. Germline trimming cut 4 bases from V and 2 bases from J; bases unmatched to any gene: 5. CDR3 nucleotides: TGTGCCAGCAGCACACGGGACAGACAAGAGACCCAGTACTTC. As protein: CASSTRDRQETQYF.

This rearrangement joins TRBV7-2 to TRBJ1-2, with D hard to call. Germline V gives CDR1 SGHTA, CDR2 FQGNSA. V was pared by 3 bases and J by 3 bases, with 8 bases between. The CDR3 covers 13 residues. As DNA, the CDR3 is TGTGCCAGCAGCTTGACACATGACTATGGCTACACCTTC. It is translated as CASSLTHDYGYTF.

This clonotype is deemed medium-sized. The J gene is TRBJ1-3, the V gene TRBV6-5; a weak D match, TRBD1 (6 bases). Trimming removed 3 bases at V and 8 bases at J, with 17 bases between. CDR1 and CDR2 from the germline V gene are MNHEY and SVGAGI. The CDR3 runs 15 residues. In DNA form, the CDR3 reads TGTGCCAGCAGTTATCAGGGGAGGGAACAGCACACCATATATTTT. The encoded protein is CASSYQGREQHTIYF.

The gene calls are TRBV3-1 and TRBJ2-7; TRBD2 matches 8 bases. The ends lost 2 bases at V and 1 base at J; junction bases unmatched: 10. The CDR3 runs to 17 residues. The germline gives CDR1 LGHDT, CDR2 YNNKEL (reference sequence). CDR3 in amino acids: CASSQSRDGRASYEQYF. The DNA of the CDR3 is TGTGCCAGCAGCCAAAGCAGGGACGGGAGGGCGTCCTACGAGCAGTACTTC.

This clonotype was detected many times. The CDR3 sequence: CSASFRGLAKNIQYF. For the CDR3, the DNA is TGCAGTGCTAGTTTCAGGGGTCTAGCCAAAAACATTCAGTACTTC. The V gene is TRBV20-1, the J gene TRBJ2-4, with D possibly matching TRBD1 (6 bases). The germline CDR1 and CDR2 sequences are DFQATT and SNEGSKA (reference sequence). V gave up 3 bases and J gave up 0 bases, with 12 bases separating them. This CDR3 has 15 amino acids.

The chain employs TRBV29-1 and TRBJ2-7; D gene unclear. Germline V CDR1 and CDR2: SQVTM, ANQGSEA. V was trimmed by 4 bases and J by 3 bases, leaving 13 bases between them. This CDR3 is 13 amino acids long. As DNA, the CDR3 is TGCAGCGTTGCTTCTACAGCTGTCTACGAGCAGTACTTC. It specifies CSVASTAVYEQYF.

This clonotype was recorded a few times. The chain is built from TRBV3-1 and TRBJ1-2; unclear D gene. The length of the CDR3 is 14 residues. From germline, CDR1 is LGHDT and CDR2 YNNKEL (reference sequence). V dropped 0 bases and J dropped 5 bases, with 10 bases sitting between them. Here the CDR3 DNA reads TGTGCCAGCAGCCAAGATCCCGGCCAATATGGCTACACCTTC. Encoded protein: CASSQDPGQYGYTF.

The chain uses TRBV7-9 and TRBJ1-6, with D possibly TRBD1 on 6 matching bases. The V end lost 1 base, the J end lost 6 bases, and 16 bases lay between the germline ends. Per the germline V gene, CDR1 is SEHNR and CDR2 is FQNEAQ (reference sequence). The CDR3 totals 17 residues. CDR3 amino acids: CASSLGGGVLGNSPLHF. CDR3 DNA sequence: TGTGCCAGCAGCTTAGGAGGGGGAGTCCTGGGTAATTCACCCCTCCACTTT.

This clonotype occurred a few times. The V gene is TRBV12-3 or TRBV12-4, the J gene TRBJ1-1, with no clear D. This CDR3 comprises 14 residues. V was clipped by 1 base and J by 0 bases, with 6 bases between them. The CDR3 spells CASSLGTVNTEAFF. CDR3 bases: TGTGCCAGCAGTTTAGGGACGGTGAACACTGAAGCTTTCTTT.

This clonotype was recorded a few times. The J gene is TRBJ1-1, the V gene TRBV20-1; 7 nucleotides align to TRBD1. The CDR3 runs to 13 residues. Per germline, CDR1 DFQATT and CDR2 SNEGSKA (reference sequence). V lost 3 bases to trimming and J lost 4 bases; unmatched junction nucleotides: 5. The DNA for the CDR3 is TGCAGTGCTAGTAGCCCAGGGGGCACTGAAGCTTTCTTT. Protein: CSASSPGGTEAFF.

The chain joins TRBV4-3 to TRBJ1-6; no clear D. Germline V gene data show CDR1 as LGHNA and CDR2 as YSLEER. The CDR3 runs to 14 residues. Trimming took off 3 bases at V and 13 bases at J, with 16 bases between the two ends. The CDR3 reads CASSHLADEMPLHF. The CDR3 DNA sequence: TGCGCCAGCAGCCACCTGGCGGACGAGATGCCCCTCCACTTT.

J is TRBJ1-2 and V is TRBV10-3; the D is unclear. CDR3 length equals 13 residues. Germline V CDR1 and CDR2: ENHRY, SYGVKD. Trimming removed 3 bases from V and 1 base from J, with 6 bases in between. Here the CDR3 DNA reads TGTGCCATCAGTGACAGGAGTAACTATGGCTACACCTTC. Its translation is CAISDRSNYGYTF.

This clonotype was picked up a small number of times. The rearrangement links TRBV7-9 to TRBJ2-3; D possibly corresponds to TRBD2 (5 bases). V was clipped by 6 bases and J by 4 bases, with 17 bases between them. This CDR3 contains 15 residues. CDR1 SEHNR and CDR2 FQNEAQ come from the germline V gene (reference sequence). CDR3 DNA sequence: TGTGCCAGCAGATTGAGGGCGGTGGAGGCAGATACGCAGTATTTT. The encoded protein is CASRLRAVEADTQYF.

V is TRBV7-9 and J is TRBJ2-1; 8 bases line up with TRBD2. From germline, CDR1 is SEHNR and CDR2 FQNEAQ (reference sequence). There are 14 residues in the CDR3. After removal of 5 bases from V and 5 bases from J, the junction contained 5 bases not matched to a gene. CDR3 loop: CASSPRGGNNEQFF. The CDR3 DNA reads as TGTGCCAGCAGCCCCCGGGGGGGAAACAATGAGCAGTTCTTC.